What follows are 5 T cell receptor beta chains derived from one specimen sequenced in a study of cytomegalovirus exposure and HLA in healthy donors. PCR used 60 Vbeta primers and 13 Jbeta primers. This table comes from immunoSEQ multiplex PCR, and its TCRdb copy is limited to in-frame clones, with some not included. The sample gives about 160,000 clones, roughly three quarters of which show up once; 3.5% is in the top ten. The sequencing sample was made of PBMCs. These receptors came from a human donor in good health.

This clone was seen only once. This rearrangement joins TRBV6-6 to TRBJ1-2; 7 positions agree with TRBD1. The germline CDR1 and CDR2 sequences are MNHNY and SVGAGI (reference sequence). V shed 4 bases, J shed 5 bases, and the junction held 4 bases outside the gene matches. The CDR3 covers 13 residues. CDR3 nucleotide sequence: TGTGCCAGCAGTTCCGGGACAGTTTATGGCTACACCTTC. It codes for CASSSGTVYGYTF.

This rearrangement joins TRBV19 to TRBJ1-2, with D tentatively TRBD1 (5 bases). The CDR3 length is 13 residues. Per the germline V gene, CDR1 is LNHDA and CDR2 is SQIVND (reference sequence). Trimming took 6 bases from V and 4 from J, leaving 12 bases between them. CDR3 loop: CASSQQDSYGYTF. The CDR3 DNA follows: TGTGCCAGTAGCCAACAAGACAGCTATGGCTACACCTTC. The full variable domain, completed using reference TRBV19 and TRBJ1-2, is DGGITQSPKYLFRKEGQNVTLSCEQNLNHDAMYWYRQDPGQGLRLIYYSQIVNDFQKGDIAEGYSVSREKKESFPLTVTSAQKNPTAFYLCASSQQDSYGYTFGSGTRLTVV.

The chain joins TRBV9 to TRBJ1-2; perhaps TRBD1 as D (6 bases). CDR1 is SGDLS and CDR2 is YYNGEE in the germline V gene. This CDR3 spans 13 amino acids. Trimming stripped 4 bases from V and 5 bases from J, with 12 bases between. CDR3 region: CASSPQQGYGYTF. CDR3 nucleotides: TGTGCCAGCAGCCCCCAACAGGGATATGGCTACACCTTC. The full variable domain, its missing parts supplied by reference TRBV9 and TRBJ1-2, is DSGVTQTPKHLITATGQRVTLRCSPRSGDLSVYWYQQSLDQGLQFLIQYYNGEERAKGNILERFSAQQFPDLHSELNLSSLELGDSALYFCASSPQQGYGYTFGSGTRLTVV.

The rearrangement uses TRBV13 and TRBJ2-7; 10 bases line up with TRBD1. Trimming cost V 5 bases and J 3 bases; bases outside gene matches: 4. The CDR3 covers 14 residues. Germline CDR1 and CDR2: PRHDT and FYEKMQ (reference sequence). The CDR3 DNA follows: TGTGCCAGCAGCCTAAGGGACAGGGGCTACGAGCAGTACTTC. Translated: CASSLRDRGYEQYF.

This clone has a handful of counts. V gene TRBV5-1 combines with J gene TRBJ1-1, with D unresolved. This CDR3 has 14 residues. V lost 2 bases to trimming and J lost 3 bases, with 11 bases between them. From germline, CDR1 is SGHRS and CDR2 YFSETQ. The CDR3 sequence: CASSLLNIDTEAFF. For the CDR3, the DNA is TGCGCCAGCAGCTTATTAAACATCGACACTGAAGCTTTCTTT. The full variable domain, its missing parts supplied by reference TRBV5-1 and TRBJ1-1, is KAGVTQTPRYLIKTRGQQVTLSCSPISGHRSVSWYQQTPGQGLQFLFEYFSETQRNKGNFPGRFSGRQFSNSRSEMNVSTLELGDSALYLCASSLLNIDTEAFFGQGTRLTVV.